These 25 T cell receptor beta chains share one sample of origin, sequenced in a study of neurological immune-mediated disorders. TCRdb re-analysed the 5' RACE reads in MiXCR, keeping a single row per CDR3 protein. The top ten clones hold approximately 5.7% of a sample with approximately 84,000 distinct CDR3 sequences, 4.3% of them seen once. Time point here: longitudinal time-point 3. Source material: PBMCs. The receptors were sampled from a woman in her sixties with multiple sclerosis.

This clonotype was counted at least ten times. This chain uses TRBV5-1 with TRBJ2-1; 15 bases line up with TRBD2. Trimming took 4 bases from V and 14 from J; bases not matched to a gene: 7. CDR3 length equals 14 residues. The germline gives CDR1 SGHRS, CDR2 YFSETQ. The CDR3 region has the DNA TGCGCCAGCAGCCCGGGACTAGCGGGGGGCACGGAGTTCTTC. Translated: CASSPGLAGGTEFF.

This clonotype was recorded a few times. The chain carries TRBV20-1 and TRBJ1-5; D is possibly TRBD1 (6 bases). V was trimmed by 2 bases and J by 7 bases, leaving 12 bases between them. Germline V gene sequence: CDR1 DFQATT, CDR2 SNEGSKA (reference sequence). CDR3 length: 13 amino acids. The CDR3 region has the DNA TGCAGTGCTAGAAGGGGGGCTGAACAGCCCCAGCATTTT. This gives the protein CSARRGAEQPQHF.

This clonotype was counted at least ten times. The chain uses TRBV28 and TRBJ2-2; the D gene is possibly TRBD2 (7 bases). Germline V gene lookup returns CDR1 MDHEN and CDR2 SYDVKM. CDR3 length: 17 amino acids. V was cut by 5 bases and J by 3 bases, with 19 bases left in between. The CDR3 bases are TGTGCCAGCAGTGATTGGGGGGGGGCATGGGACACCGGGGAGCTGTTTTTT. Amino acids: CASSDWGGAWDTGELFF. Full variable domain (missing parts from reference TRBV28 and TRBJ2-2): DVKVTQSSRYLVKRTGEKVFLECVQDMDHENMFWYRQDPGLGLRLIYFSYDVKMKEKGDIPEGYSVSREKKERFSLILESASTNQTSMYLCASSDWGGAWDTGELFFGEGSRLTVL.

In its sample, this clonotype was seen many times. This rearrangement joins TRBV11-2 to TRBJ2-4, with D maybe TRBD1 (6 bases). The V gene lost 7 bases and the J gene lost 6 bases, with 16 bases spanning the gap. The CDR3 is 14 amino acids. The V gene's germline CDR1 is SGHAT and CDR2 FQNNGV. The CDR3 region is CASINTGSGNIQYF. The CDR3, as DNA: TGTGCCAGCATCAACACAGGGTCGGGAAACATTCAGTACTTC.

Many counts were recorded for this clonotype. The rearrangement joins TRBV29-1 to TRBJ1-1; D is uncertain. Germline CDR1 and CDR2: SQVTM and ANQGSEA. The CDR3 spans 13 residues. Between the trimmed V and J ends, which lost 7 bases and 0 bases, there was a span of 12 bases. The CDR3 region is CSAGPTMNTEAFF. The CDR3 DNA reads TGCAGCGCCGGACCGACTATGAACACTGAAGCTTTCTTT.

The sample holds many counts of this clonotype. The chain couples TRBV10-3 to TRBJ1-6, with D possibly matching TRBD1 (5 bases). Germline V lookup: CDR1 ENHRY, CDR2 SYGVKD. The CDR3 covers 14 residues. Trimming shortened V by 7 bases and J by 5 bases, and 12 bases separated the two germline ends. The CDR3 region has the DNA TGTGCCATCACCCAGGACATGCATAATTCACCCCTCCACTTT. As protein: CAITQDMHNSPLHF.

The rearrangement uses TRBV27 and TRBJ2-3, with a weak D call TRBD1 (5 bases). Between the trimmed V and J ends, which lost 6 bases and 3 bases, there was a span of 16 bases. In germline, CDR1 is MNHEY, CDR2 SMNVEV (reference sequence). CDR3 size: 15 residues. The CDR3 is CASSRLGVGTDTQYF. CDR3 DNA: TGTGCCAGCAGCCGTTTAGGGGTTGGGACAGATACGCAGTATTTT.

Many counts were recorded for this clonotype. The V call is TRBV4-1, the J call TRBJ2-5; TRBD2 matches at 7 bases. Germline loops: CDR1 MGHRA, CDR2 YSYEKL. Germline trimming cut 0 bases from V and 4 bases from J; bases unmatched to any gene: 2. CDR3 size: 14 residues. The CDR3, as DNA: TGCGCCAGCAGCCAAGAACCGGGGGGAGAGACCCAGTACTTC. It codes for CASSQEPGGETQYF.

This clonotype appeared many times. V gene TRBV21-1 combines with J gene TRBJ2-1; TRBD1, the table's D call, was not compared with the DNA. TRBV21-1 is given as a pseudogene. The CDR3 is 16 amino acids. In DNA, the CDR3 is TGTGCCAGCAGCAGCGGTGACACCCAGGGGGACAATGAGCAGTTCTTC. This gives the protein CASSSGDTQGDNEQFF.

At least ten counts were recorded for this clonotype. CDR3 sequence reads: CASSQTDRSSYEQYF. CDR3 nucleotide sequence: TGTGCCAGCAGCCAAACGGACAGGTCCTCCTACGAGCAGTACTTC. The V call is TRBV6-1, the J call TRBJ2-7; 7 positions agree with TRBD1. The CDR3 is 15 residues long. Germline CDR1 MNHNS, CDR2 SASEGT. Trimming at V came to 6 bases and at J to 0 bases, leaving 8 bases not matched to a gene.

This clonotype was found many times. The junction differs from germline at one of its ends, possibly a read error. The chain joins TRBV5-1 to TRBJ2-7; no definite D call. CDR1 SGHRS and CDR2 YFSETQ come from the germline V gene. The CDR3 runs 8 residues. CDR3 amino acids: CASTYSPF. CDR3 nucleotide sequence: TGCGCCAGCACTTACAGCCCTTTC.

This clonotype was detected many times. The junction and the germline gene differ at one end; a read error may be behind it. V is TRBV20-1 and J is TRBJ1-4; weak D call: TRBD1 (5 bases). The CDR3 runs 15 residues. Germline CDR1 is DFQATT and CDR2 is SNEGSKA (reference sequence). The CDR3 loop reads CSARDGGTMITIHNF. Written as DNA, the CDR3 is TGCAGTGCTAGAGATGGGGGGACCATGATTACCATTCACAATTTT.

The chain carries TRBV6-5 and TRBJ1-2; possible D gene TRBD1, 5 bases. The germline V gene has CDR1 MNHEY and CDR2 SVGAGI. There are 13 residues in the CDR3. V lost 7 bases and J 8 bases, leaving 17 bases between the germline ends. The CDR3 is CASTMTGTDGYTF. The CDR3 DNA is TGTGCCAGCACGATGACCGGGACGGACGGCTACACCTTC.

The rearrangement links TRBV7-9 to TRBJ1-5; TRBD1 aligns across 7 bases. Unmatched junction bases numbered 13, after V lost 5 bases and J lost 9 bases. This CDR3 contains 15 residues. Germline V lookup: CDR1 SEHNR, CDR2 FQNEAQ (reference sequence). The CDR3 spells CASSPDRAGGPPQHF. CDR3 nucleotides: TGTGCCAGCAGCCCCGACCGAGCAGGGGGTCCGCCCCAGCATTTT.

The sample holds many counts of this clonotype. The V call is TRBV15, the J call TRBJ2-5; TRBD2 agrees at 9 bases. Germline V gene lookup returns CDR1 LNHNV and CDR2 YYDKDF (reference sequence). The CDR3 length is 17 residues. With 0 bases clipped from V and 6 bases from J, the junction kept 11 bases outside the gene matches. The CDR3 loop reads CATSRDSTAGGYQTQYF. The CDR3 DNA reads as TGTGCCACCAGCAGAGATAGTACAGCGGGGGGATACCAGACCCAGTACTTC.

The table lists this clonotype with many counts. This rearrangement joins TRBV5-1 to TRBJ2-1; D perhaps matches TRBD1 (6 bases). Germline CDR1 reads SGHRS; CDR2 reads YFSETQ. Deletions cut 0 bases from V and 3 bases from J, with 16 bases between. The CDR3 is made up of 17 amino acids. In DNA form, the CDR3 reads TGCGCCAGCAGCTTGGGTCTTATACAGGGTCTCTACAATGAGCAGTTCTTC. Translated: CASSLGLIQGLYNEQFF.

This clonotype was detected many times. CDR3 loop: CSVAAGTGGTEAFF. The CDR3 bases are TGCAGCGTAGCCGCCGGGACAGGGGGAACTGAAGCTTTCTTT. This chain links TRBV29-1 with TRBJ1-1; 11 bases line up with TRBD1. The CDR3 runs to 14 residues. The junction had 8 bases not matched to a gene; V was cut back by 6 bases and J by 5 bases. From germline, CDR1 is SQVTM and CDR2 ANQGSEA.

The table lists this clonotype with many counts. The J gene is TRBJ2-1, the V gene TRBV5-1; D gene unclear. The germline CDR1 and CDR2 sequences are SGHRS and YFSETQ. V shed 2 bases and J shed 5 bases, with 2 bases lying between them. The CDR3 spans 11 residues. In nucleotides, the CDR3 is TGCGCCAGCAGCTTAAACAATGAGCAGTTCTTC. Protein: CASSLNNEQFF.

This clonotype was counted ten times or more. V is TRBV13 and J is TRBJ1-1; possibly TRBD1 for D (6 bases). Trimming cost V 5 bases and J 0 bases, with 13 bases left between them. Per the germline V gene, CDR1 is PRHDT and CDR2 is FYEKMQ (reference sequence). The CDR3 has 15 amino acids. The CDR3 DNA is TGTGCCAGCAGCCAGGGGCGACTCATGAACACTGAAGCTTTCTTT. Residues: CASSQGRLMNTEAFF.

This clonotype was picked up many times. V and J are TRBV5-1 and TRBJ1-2, with no clear D. Deletions cut 1 base from V and 2 bases from J, with 9 bases between. There are 14 residues in the CDR3. In germline, CDR1 is SGHRS, CDR2 YFSETQ. As DNA, the CDR3 is TGCGCCAGCAGCTTGATTCCGATCAACTATGGCTACACCTTC. As protein: CASSLIPINYGYTF.

This clonotype was picked up many times. This rearrangement joins TRBV11-2 to TRBJ1-1; the D gene is possibly TRBD1 (5 bases). With 0 bases removed from V and 11 bases from J, the gap between germline ends came to 19 bases. Per the germline V gene, CDR1 is SGHAT and CDR2 is FQNNGV. This CDR3 has 15 amino acids. The chain's CDR3 is CASSLDGGRGSWAFF. CDR3 in DNA: TGTGCCAGCAGCTTAGATGGGGGACGCGGATCTTGGGCTTTCTTT. The complete variable domain, with remaining parts taken from reference TRBV11-2 and TRBJ1-1, reads EAGVAQSPRYKIIEKRQSVAFWCNPISGHATLYWYQQILGQGPKLLIQFQNNGVVDDSQLPKDRFSAERLKGVDSTLKIQPAKLEDSAVYLCASSLDGGRGSWAFFGQGTRLTVV.

This clonotype was counted between two and nine times. The J gene is TRBJ1-5, the V gene TRBV18; D is uncertain. Germline V gene sequence: CDR1 KGHSH, CDR2 LQKENI. V was cut by 3 bases and J by 1 base, with 10 bases left in between. The CDR3 spans 15 residues. CDR3 sequence: CASSPEQTSNQPQHF. DNA of the CDR3: TGTGCCAGCTCACCGGAACAGACAAGCAATCAGCCCCAGCATTTT.

This clonotype showed up many times. The chain employs TRBV5-1 and TRBJ2-5, with no clear D. CDR3 length: 14 residues. The germline CDR1 and CDR2 sequences are SGHRS and YFSETQ. Trimming took off 2 bases at V and 1 base at J, with 9 bases between the two ends. CDR3 sequence: CASSLDVGQETQYF. Here the CDR3 DNA reads TGCGCCAGCAGCTTAGACGTTGGCCAAGAGACCCAGTACTTC.

This clonotype appeared many times. The rearrangement links TRBV20-1 to TRBJ2-5; 9 nucleotides align to TRBD1. CDR1 and CDR2 from the germline V gene are DFQATT and SNEGSKA (reference sequence). The V and J ends lost 4 bases and 0 bases, in that order; junction bases with no gene match: 3. This CDR3 has 14 residues. DNA of the CDR3: TGCAGTGCTACGGACAGGGGCGACCAAGAGACCCAGTACTTC. As protein: CSATDRGDQETQYF.

In this sample, this clonotype turned up many times. This sequence joins TRBV7-2 and TRBJ1-6, with 7 bases lining up with TRBD1. Trimming cost V 4 bases and J 7 bases; bases outside gene matches: 16. The CDR3 runs to 18 residues. Germline CDR1 and CDR2: SGHTA and FQGNSA. The CDR3 DNA follows: TGTGCCAGCAGCTCGAACGTTACAGGGGCCCTGCTGAATTCACCCCTCCACTTT. This codes for CASSSNVTGALLNSPLHF. The whole variable domain, filled in from reference TRBV7-2 and TRBJ1-6, reads GAGVSQSPSNKVTEKGKDVELRCDPISGHTALYWYRQSLGQGLEFLIYFQGNSAPDKSGLPSDRFSAERTGGSVSTLTIQRTQQEDSAVYLCASSSNVTGALLNSPLHFGNGTRLTVT.